This T cell receptor (beta chain) was documented in a study of shared clonotypes between healthy human individuals. The wider study: Per donor, three plates held CD4 naive cells, three held CD4 memory, two held CD8 naive and one held CD8 memory. Study results and caveats: Compared with memory subsets, naive subsets generally had larger estimated richness.

Repertoires were generated with immunoSEQ multiplex PCR, while TCRdb's copy carries only in-frame clones and drops some. The table shows some 350,000 clones, with approximately 79% occurring only once. Concerning this clone: Its target is unknown.

The CDR3 sequence is 14 residues long. V was pared by 10 bases and J by 4 bases, with 8 bases of the junction left unmatched. From germline, CDR1 is ENHRY and CDR2 SYGVKD. The clonotype comes from a man aged 30 to 45 in good health. Source material: memory CD4+ T cells sorted from blood. The sample's subset: CD45RA-negative fraction. The chain joins TRBV10-3 to TRBJ1-1; 11 bases are shared with TRBD1. CDR3 amino acids: CATGDRGSGTEAFF. CDR3 DNA: TGTGCCACAGGGGACAGGGGGTCGGGCACTGAAGCTTTCTTT.